Listed here are 29 T cell receptor beta chains from one sample, sequenced in a study of T cells expressing NK-cell markers. Reanalyzing the 5' RACE reads, TCRdb keeps one entry per CDR3 protein, without DNA. Its table lists 200,000 to 300,000 distinct CDR3 sequences. Sequencing input: blood T cells: a sorted CD56 or NKG2C T cell subset, CD4+ or CD8+ T cells, or bulk PBMC T cells (not recorded which). These receptors were taken from a woman between 18 and 70 years old in good health.

The chain uses TRBV7-6 and TRBJ2-5; TCRdb lists TRBD1, though no DNA is available to test this call. Germline V gene sequence: CDR1 SGHVS, CDR2 FNYEAQ. The length of the CDR3 is 14 residues. The CDR3 here is CASSTQGRKETQYF.

The V gene is TRBV10-1, the J gene TRBJ2-3; the D call from TCRdb, TRBD1, cannot be confirmed without DNA. Per the germline V gene, CDR1 is WNHNN and CDR2 is SYGVQD (reference sequence). This CDR3 contains 14 residues. The chain's CDR3 is CASSENRATDTQYF.

The V and J genes are TRBV6-1 and TRBJ2-3; no DNA is available, so the TRBD1 call from TCRdb remains unchecked. The CDR3 spans 15 residues. From germline, CDR1 is MNHNS and CDR2 SASEGT. The CDR3 sequence is CASSSLGTGDVGQYF.

This chain uses TRBV24-1 with TRBJ2-1; there is no DNA to check the TCRdb D call of TRBD2. The CDR3 covers 13 residues. Germline V gene data show CDR1 as KGHDR and CDR2 as SFDVKD. CDR3 sequence: CATSDSESGVQFF.

This sequence joins TRBV19 and TRBJ2-3; no DNA is available, so the TRBD1 call from TCRdb remains unchecked. Germline lookup yields CDR1 LNHDA and CDR2 SQIVND (reference sequence). This CDR3 spans 15 amino acids. CDR3: CASTGVDSSTDTQYF.

V is TRBV29-1 and J is TRBJ1-1; the D gene TCRdb calls, TRBD1, cannot be checked with no DNA. The germline V gene has CDR1 SQVTM and CDR2 ANQGSEA. The CDR3 is 11 residues long. CDR3: CSGKGGTEAFF.

CDR3 amino acids: CASSTGAGYELGQYF. This chain connects TRBV5-6 to TRBJ2-7; no DNA is available, so the TRBD1 call from TCRdb remains unchecked. This CDR3 spans 15 amino acids. Germline loops: CDR1 SGHDT, CDR2 YYEEEE.

The rearrangement links TRBV18 to TRBJ2-7; there is no DNA to check the TCRdb D call of TRBD1. The CDR3 consists of 15 residues. Germline V gene lookup returns CDR1 KGHSH and CDR2 LQKENI. The CDR3 spells CASSPSTGELSEQYF.

The CDR3: CASSLLASTGELFF. The genes are TRBV11-2 and TRBJ2-2; TCRdb's D call, TRBD2, is unchecked because there is no DNA. The V gene's germline CDR1 is SGHAT and CDR2 FQNNGV. The CDR3 covers 14 residues.

J is TRBJ1-5 and V is TRBV12-3 or TRBV12-4; TCRdb designates TRBD1, a call that cannot be tested without DNA. The CDR3 runs to 15 residues. CDR3 protein: CASSLSGRGDQPQHF.

The rearrangement uses TRBV6-1 and TRBJ1-2. Germline V gene data show CDR1 as MNHNS and CDR2 as SASEGT. This CDR3 spans 14 amino acids. The CDR3 sequence: CASSRGTASGGYTF.

V gene TRBV27 combines with J gene TRBJ2-5; TCRdb designates TRBD2, a call that cannot be tested without DNA. This CDR3 spans 14 amino acids. From germline, CDR1 is MNHEY and CDR2 SMNVEV (reference sequence). CDR3 sequence reads: CASRPTSGYETQYF.

The chain joins TRBV6-1 to TRBJ2-1; the TRBD1 assignment by TCRdb is unverifiable without DNA. Germline CDR1 is MNHNS and CDR2 is SASEGT. There are 15 residues in the CDR3. The chain's CDR3 is CASSQGRPSYNEQFF.

This chain joins TRBV20-1 and TRBJ2-1. The germline V gene has CDR1 DFQATT and CDR2 SNEGSKA (reference sequence). The CDR3 is 16 residues long. CDR3 region: CSARLRNGRPDNEQFF.

The V and J genes are TRBV6-1 and TRBJ2-3; there is no DNA to check the TCRdb D call of TRBD1. Germline lookup yields CDR1 MNHNS and CDR2 SASEGT. The CDR3 covers 15 residues. CDR3 amino acids: CASRGATYLTDTQYF.

V usage is TRBV5-6 and J usage is TRBJ2-1. This CDR3 has 14 residues. Germline CDR1 reads SGHDT; CDR2 reads YYEEEE. This chain's CDR3 is CASSLIHSYNEQFF.

The chain is built from TRBV7-9 and TRBJ1-2. There are 14 residues in the CDR3. The V gene's germline CDR1 is SEHNR and CDR2 FQNEAQ (reference sequence). CDR3 amino acids: CASSTLGRPDGYTF.

This chain joins TRBV5-4 and TRBJ2-5. Per germline, CDR1 SGHNT and CDR2 YYREEE (reference sequence). The CDR3 runs 13 residues. The CDR3 spells CASSLHLRETQYF.

J is TRBJ2-5 and V is TRBV27. This CDR3 comprises 15 residues. Germline V gene sequence: CDR1 MNHEY, CDR2 SMNVEV (reference sequence). The CDR3 loop is CASGSWVSGQETQYF.

The gene calls are TRBV3-1 and TRBJ2-1; TCRdb names TRBD1, which stays unverified in the absence of DNA. The CDR3 length is 19 residues. Germline assignment: CDR1 LGHDT and CDR2 YNNKEL (reference sequence). CDR3 loop: CASSPPPYTRSGSYNEQFF.

V and J are TRBV7-2 and TRBJ2-7. The V gene's germline CDR1 is SGHTA and CDR2 FQGNSA. The CDR3 runs to 14 residues. The CDR3 reads CASSLGASSYEQHF.

V usage is TRBV7-2 and J usage is TRBJ2-3; the TCRdb call, TRBD1, lacks DNA for checking. Germline V CDR1 and CDR2: SGHTA, FQGNSA. There are 15 residues in the CDR3. The CDR3 reads CASSTGAGRTDTQYF. The full variable domain, rest sourced from reference TRBV7-2 and TRBJ2-3, is GAGVSQSPSNKVTEKGKDVELRCDPISGHTALYWYRQSLGQGLEFLIYFQGNSAPDKSGLPSDRFSAERTGGSVSTLTIQRTQQEDSAVYLCASSTGAGRTDTQYFGPGTRLTVL.

This chain uses TRBV5-4 with TRBJ2-5; TCRdb's D call of TRBD2 is untestable without DNA. The germline CDR1 and CDR2 sequences are SGHNT and YYREEE (reference sequence). The CDR3 consists of 15 residues. CDR3 residues: CASSGGPPPQETQYF.

This chain joins TRBV9 and TRBJ2-4; TCRdb outputs TRBD2, but without DNA this stays unchecked. CDR3 length: 16 residues. CDR1 SGDLS and CDR2 YYNGEE come from the germline V gene. The CDR3 is CASSLSGGVAKNIQYF.

The gene calls are TRBV7-3 and TRBJ2-1. Germline CDR1 is SGHTA and CDR2 is FQGTGA. CDR3 length: 14 amino acids. CDR3 sequence reads: CASSLAPEYNEQFF.

The rearrangement links TRBV18 to TRBJ2-2; TCRdb gives TRBD2 as the D gene, but with no DNA this cannot be confirmed. The CDR3 length is 14 residues. The germline V gene encodes CDR1 KGHSH and CDR2 LQKENI. This chain's CDR3 is CASWRPSGTGELFF. Supplemented by reference TRBV18 and TRBJ2-2, the full variable domain reads NAGVMQNPRHLVRRRGQEARLRCSPMKGHSHVYWYRQLPEEGLKFMVYLQKENIIDESGMPKERFSAEFPKEGPSILRIQQVVRGDSAAYFCASWRPSGTGELFFGEGSRLTVL.

The chain joins TRBV20-1 to TRBJ2-1; TCRdb indicates TRBD2, and absent DNA this call remains unverified. The CDR3 is 19 amino acids. CDR1 and CDR2 (germline): DFQATT, SNEGSKA (reference sequence). The CDR3 spells CSARAGLAGFPRRYNEQFF.

CDR3 sequence reads: CASSQDQGAGPIFLYEQYF. This sequence joins TRBV4-2 and TRBJ2-7; with no DNA, the TCRdb D assignment of TRBD2 cannot be verified. This CDR3 is 19 amino acids long. From germline, CDR1 is LGHNA and CDR2 YNFKEQ.

The chain links TRBV5-1 to TRBJ2-3; TCRdb lists TRBD1, though no DNA is available to test this call. Germline CDR1 SGHRS, CDR2 YFSETQ. CDR3 length equals 13 residues. This chain's CDR3 is CASSQDPGDTQYF.